The 26 T cell receptor beta chains reported below all come from one sample, sequenced in a study of tumor-infiltrating lymphocytes in primary liver carcinoma. Blood RNA originated from unsorted whole blood, with germline DNA additionally extracted. Production of TCR beta cDNA used 400 to 600 ng total RNA together with a constant-region primer. Researchers made the TCR beta libraries by running three nested multiplex PCR rounds with slightly modified ARM-PCR. The opening two PCR rounds, ten to eleven cycles each, paired TRBV1-TRBV30 forward primers with a C-beta reverse primer. TCRdb passed the multiplex PCR reads through MiXCR, listing each CDR3 protein once. The sample lists about 310,000 distinct CDR3 sequences; 45% to 70% were seen once. The sample comprised peripheral blood. These TCRs come from a woman aged 25-40 years with primary liver carcinoma and hepatitis B virus infection.

With respect to this clonotype: The junction departs from germline at one end; a sequencing error may be responsible. The rearrangement uses TRBV7-9 and TRBJ2-7; D is possibly TRBD1 or TRBD2 (5 bases each). CDR1 is SEHNR and CDR2 is FQNEAQ in the germline V gene (reference sequence). There are 13 residues in the CDR3. CDR3 region: CSSGTGAAYEQYF. CDR3 in DNA: TGTTCCAGCGGAACAGGAGCGGCCTACGAGCAGTACTTC.

This clonotype was observed a handful of times. V usage is TRBV4-1 and J usage is TRBJ1-4; TRBD1 agrees at 8 bases. V was clipped by 1 base and J by 5 bases; unmatched bases: 6. The CDR3 consists of 16 residues. Germline V gene lookup returns CDR1 MGHRA and CDR2 YSYEKL. CDR3 in DNA: TGCGCCAGCAGCCAAGGGCCGGGACAGGAGAATGAAAAACTGTTTTTT. Its translation: CASSQGPGQENEKLFF.

This clonotype has more than one count but fewer than ten. The rearrangement links TRBV29-1 to TRBJ1-2; D is possibly TRBD1 (5 bases). Germline CDR1 and CDR2: SQVTM and ANQGSEA. Trimming left V 7 bases short and J 6 bases short, with 21 bases between. The CDR3 has 14 residues. Here the CDR3 reads CSAAGRGNRDGYTF. The CDR3 DNA reads TGCAGCGCTGCCGGCCGGGGGAATCGAGATGGCTACACCTTC.

This clonotype was detected only a few times. This may come from a read error, since a much larger clone is one base off. The J gene is TRBJ1-4, the V gene TRBV29-1; 10 bases are shared with TRBD1. CDR3 length: 13 amino acids. Germline CDR1 and CDR2: SQVTM and ANQGSEA. Germline trimming cut 5 bases from V and 8 bases from J; bases unmatched to any gene: 5. The CDR3 DNA reads as TGCAGCGTTACCGAGGGACAGGGGGAAAAACTGTTTTTT. Its translation is CSVTEGQGEKLFF.

The chain links TRBV7-9 to TRBJ2-5, with D unclear. CDR1 is SEHNR, CDR2 FQNEAQ, per germline (reference sequence). V was pared by 6 bases and J by 2 bases, with 13 bases between. The CDR3 has 14 amino acids. The CDR3 protein is CASSSLGSQETQYF. The DNA of the CDR3 is TGTGCCAGCAGTTCCCTGGGTAGTCAAGAGACCCAGTACTTC.

About this clonotype: Compared with germline, one end of the junction differs, possibly owing to a read error. The chain combines TRBV6-2 or TRBV6-3 with TRBJ2-1; 13 nucleotides agree with TRBD2. Germline V gene data show CDR1 as MNHEY and CDR2 as SVGEGT. The CDR3 sequence is 16 residues long. Written as DNA, the CDR3 is TGTGCCAGCAGTTCGAGGACTAGCGGGAGAATAGATGAGCAGTCCTTC. It is translated as CASSSRTSGRIDEQSF.

Remarks on this clonotype: A much larger clonotype is one base distant, so this may be a read error. The rearrangement uses TRBV29-1 and TRBJ2-5, with D perhaps matching TRBD1 or TRBD2 (6 bases each). The V and J ends lost 8 bases and 6 bases respectively, with 22 bases between them. The germline gives CDR1 SQVTM, CDR2 ANQGSEA. The CDR3 is 14 residues long. The CDR3 region is CSFRLVGGRQTQYF. The CDR3 DNA reads TGCAGCTTTCGACTAGTGGGGGGCCGGCAGACCCAGTACTTC.

This clonotype was picked up a small number of times. The rearrangement joins TRBV5-4 to TRBJ2-5; D is unresolved. Germline CDR1 and CDR2: SGHNT and YYREEE (reference sequence). The CDR3 consists of 15 residues. V lost 3 bases and J lost 0, with 12 bases in between. DNA for the CDR3: TGTGCCAGCAGCTCCCCATCGTCAAACCAAGAGACCCAGTACTTC. Its translation: CASSSPSSNQETQYF.

In regard to this clonotype: Germline and junction disagree at one end, which may indicate a read error. V and J are TRBV12-3 or TRBV12-4 and TRBJ2-3; D perhaps matches TRBD2 (5 bases). The CDR3 spans 13 residues. The CDR3 DNA reads TGTGCCAGCCGGGGTGGTAGCACAGATACGCACTATTTT. Translating it yields CASRGGSTDTHYF.

Regarding this clonotype: In this CDR3 the conserved last residue, phenylalanine or tryptophan, is missing, so a read error is likely. This rearrangement joins TRBV28 to TRBJ2-1; possible D gene TRBD2, 6 bases. Germline CDR1 reads MDHEN; CDR2 reads SYDVKM. Trimming left V 5 bases short and J 4 bases short, with 21 bases between. The CDR3 is made up of 17 amino acids. The CDR3 protein is CASSLRGAGNPYNEQFL. CDR3 nucleotide sequence: TGTGCCAGCAGTCTACGAGGGGCGGGGAACCCTTACAATGAGCAGTTCTTA.

The table lists this clonotype with many counts. Written as DNA, the CDR3 is TGTGCCAGCAGTTACTCGATTATGAGCGGCGGGTTCGGGGAGCTGTTTTTT. It translates to CASSYSIMSGGFGELFF. The V and J genes are TRBV6-2 or TRBV6-3 and TRBJ2-2; possible D gene TRBD2, 5 bases. Germline V gene sequence: CDR1 MNHEY, CDR2 SVGEGT. V gave up 0 bases and J gave up 7 bases, with 18 bases separating them. The CDR3 totals 17 residues.

The chain recombines TRBV6-5 with TRBJ2-4; D call uncertain. Germline CDR1 MNHEY, CDR2 SVGAGI. V lost 0 bases and J 8 bases, leaving 14 bases between the germline ends. CDR3 length: 15 amino acids. CDR3 nucleotide sequence: TGTGCCAGCAGTTACTCACACAGAGGCATAGACATTCAGTACTTC. It codes for CASSYSHRGIDIQYF.

In regard to this clonotype: One junction end disagrees with the germline gene, perhaps due to a read error. The chain couples TRBV11-2 to TRBJ1-3; no clear D gene. Per the germline V gene, CDR1 is SGHAT and CDR2 is FQNNGV. The length of the CDR3 is 11 residues. The CDR3 sequence: CAISLGNTIYF. The CDR3, as DNA: TGTGCCATCAGCTTGGGAAACACCATTTATTTT.

This clonotype has more than one count but fewer than ten. The junction departs from the called germline gene at one end, perhaps through a read error. V gene TRBV5-1 combines with J gene TRBJ2-5; D unclear. Looked up from germline, CDR1 is SGHRS and CDR2 is YFSETQ. The length of the CDR3 is 14 residues. CDR3 coding DNA: TGCGCCAGCAGCTTTCAGAGAACCCAAGAGACCCAGTACTTT. Amino acid sequence: CASSFQRTQETQYF.

This clonotype showed up just once. The CDR3 DNA sequence: TGTGCCAGCAGCTCCTGGGACAGGCAGTACCAAGAGACCCAGTACTTC. Translating gives CASSSWDRQYQETQYF. V and J are TRBV7-8 and TRBJ2-5, with 8 bases that match TRBD1. Trimming at V came to 4 bases and at J to 0 bases, leaving 7 bases not matched to a gene. This CDR3 has 16 amino acids. Germline loops: CDR1 SGHVS, CDR2 FQNEAQ.

Comments on this clonotype: With a much larger clone just one base away, this may be a read error. This chain joins TRBV5-1 and TRBJ1-6, with D unclear. Per germline, CDR1 SGHRS and CDR2 YFSETQ. The ends were cut back, 3 bases at V and 11 bases at J, with 12 bases in the middle. The CDR3 has 13 amino acids. This chain's CDR3 is CASSSEISPPLHF. The CDR3 DNA sequence: TGCGCCAGCAGCTCGGAAATCAGTCCACCCCTCCACTTT.

A single count supports this clonotype. A read error may account for a junction end that differs from germline. CDR3 residues: CSVENRLHYNEQSF. The CDR3, as DNA: TGCAGCGTTGAGAATAGGCTTCACTACAATGAGCAGTCCTTC. This sequence joins TRBV29-1 and TRBJ2-1; D is uncertain. The CDR3 runs 14 residues. CDR1 and CDR2 (germline): SQVTM, ANQGSEA.

Of note for this clonotype: An end of the junction does not agree with germline; a read error may underlie this. J is TRBJ2-7 and V is TRBV28; 8 nucleotides align to TRBD1. Germline-derived CDR1 and CDR2 are MDHEN and SYDVKM. The length of the CDR3 is 12 residues. CDR3 sequence reads: CARSGQGALSGF. The CDR3 nucleotides are TGTGCCAGGAGTGGACAGGGAGCCCTTTCGGGCTTC.

Only one count was recorded for this clonotype. The junction and the germline gene differ at one end; a read error may be behind it. The chain combines TRBV12-3 or TRBV12-4 with TRBJ2-6, with D perhaps TRBD2 (6 bases). This CDR3 comprises 13 residues. The CDR3 DNA follows: TGTGCCGCCGGGGGATCTGGGGCCAACGCCCTGACTTTC. It yields the protein CAAGGSGANALTF.

Worth noting for this clonotype: Mismatch with germline at one junction end may stem from a read error. The chain employs TRBV11-2 and TRBJ2-1; TRBD2 aligns across 9 bases. This CDR3 spans 15 amino acids. The V gene's germline CDR1 is SGHAT and CDR2 FQNNGV. The CDR3: CASSPSGNSYNEHFF. The CDR3 DNA follows: TGTGCCAGCAGCCCTAGCGGGAACTCCTACAATGAGCACTTCTTC.

The chain employs TRBV28 and TRBJ2-1; D uncertain. Germline V gene sequence: CDR1 MDHEN, CDR2 SYDVKM. V was clipped by 3 bases and J by 6 bases, with 12 bases between them. The CDR3 is 14 amino acids. In DNA form, the CDR3 reads TGTGCCAGCAGTTTTGGGGTCTTAGTCAATGAGCAGTTCTTC. This sequence encodes CASSFGVLVNEQFF.

This clonotype was seen many times. The chain joins TRBV4-1 to TRBJ2-3, with D tentatively TRBD2 (6 bases). The CDR3 contains 13 residues. Trimming pared 1 base from V and 6 bases from J, leaving 8 bases between. Germline lookup yields CDR1 MGHRA and CDR2 YSYEKL. DNA for the CDR3: TGCGCCAGCAGCCAAGGGAGGGCGGATACGCAGTATTTT. Translating it yields CASSQGRADTQYF.

Points on this clonotype: The junction shows a germline mismatch at one end, possibly a read error. V is TRBV6-6 and J is TRBJ2-1; the match to TRBD2 covers 7 bases. CDR3 size: 17 residues. Per germline, CDR1 MNHNY and CDR2 SVGAGI (reference sequence). The chain's CDR3 is CANSYRGGSPTAKEQFF. The CDR3 DNA sequence: TGTGCCAACAGTTACCGGGGAGGGAGCCCTACCGCCAAAGAGCAGTTCTTC.

This clonotype came up once. Sequence at one end of the junction differs from germline and may be a read error. This chain uses TRBV4-2 with TRBJ2-1, with TRBD2 matching 10 bases. This CDR3 spans 15 amino acids. Looked up from germline, CDR1 is LGHNA and CDR2 is YNFKEQ. The CDR3 protein is CASIQAGLAIFGQFF. The CDR3, as DNA: TGTGCCAGCATCCAAGCGGGACTAGCGATTTTCGGGCAGTTCTTC.

This chain connects TRBV6-5 to TRBJ1-1; D not resolved. This CDR3 contains 16 residues. The germline gives CDR1 MNHEY, CDR2 SVGAGI. Deletions cut 2 bases from V and 4 bases from J, with 17 bases between. CDR3 amino acids: CASSYGGGRPSTEAFF. Written as DNA, the CDR3 is TGTGCCAGCAGTTACGGAGGCGGCCGACCGAGCACTGAAGCTTTCTTT.

With respect to this clonotype: One end of the junction does not line up with germline, which may come from a read error. This chain joins TRBV11-2 and TRBJ2-5; D unclear. This CDR3 comprises 13 residues. Germline CDR1 is SGHAT and CDR2 is FQNNGV. CDR3 DNA: TGTGCCAGCAGCATAGATTCCTGGGGAACCCAGTACTTC. It specifies CASSIDSWGTQYF.